The 14 T cell receptor beta chains below all came from one sample that was sequenced in a study of early T cells in non-severe SARS-CoV-2 infection. MiXCR, run by TCRdb on the 5' RACE reads, gives a single entry per CDR3 protein. Of 75,000 to 80,000 distinct CDR3 sequences in the sample, about 10% are singletons; the top ten hold 12%. Here the sequenced sample was whole blood, taken at baseline. These receptors were collected from an adult who was a healthcare worker with PCR-confirmed SARS-CoV-2 infection or an uninfected control (not recorded which).

In its sample, this clonotype was seen many times. CDR3 nucleotide sequence: TGTGCCAGCAGTAAAAGAGGGGACACTGAAGCTTTCTTT. It is translated as CASSKRGDTEAFF. This chain connects TRBV6-1 to TRBJ1-1; D perhaps matches TRBD1 (5 bases). The V gene's germline CDR1 is MNHNS and CDR2 SASEGT. The CDR3 is 13 residues long. The ends were cut back, 5 bases at V and 3 bases at J, with 10 bases in the middle.

About this clonotype itself: The junction does not match germline at one end; this may be a read error. This chain joins TRBV18 and TRBJ2-2; either TRBD1 or TRBD2 may fit D (6 bases each). Germline V CDR1 and CDR2: KGHSH, LQKENI. This CDR3 contains 15 residues. Here the CDR3 reads CASSPRGGNAGELFF. As DNA, the CDR3 is TGTGCCAGCTCACCTAGAGGGGGGAACGCCGGGGAGCTGTTTTTT.

The chain joins TRBV5-1 to TRBJ2-2, with no clear D. CDR3 length: 15 amino acids. Trimming cost V 0 bases and J 6 bases, with 12 bases left between them. Germline CDR1 and CDR2: SGHRS and YFSETQ. The CDR3 DNA reads as TGCGCCAGCAGCTTGGAGGGAAACTCTCCCGGGGAGCTGTTTTTT. Translation: CASSLEGNSPGELFF.

The rearrangement uses TRBV20-1 and TRBJ2-7; D might be TRBD2 (5 bases). CDR3 length: 13 amino acids. The V and J ends lost 6 bases and 4 bases respectively, with 16 bases between them. The V gene's germline CDR1 is DFQATT and CDR2 SNEGSKA (reference sequence). The CDR3 DNA reads TGCAGTGCCAGTCTACTAACGGGGTACGAGCAGTACTTC. It yields the protein CSASLLTGYEQYF.

The rearrangement uses TRBV20-1 and TRBJ2-1; TRBD1 matches 9 bases. The CDR3 spans 17 residues. V dropped 3 bases and J dropped 2; count of bases not matched to a gene: 11. Germline V lookup: CDR1 DFQATT, CDR2 SNEGSKA (reference sequence). The CDR3, as DNA: TGCAGTGCTAGGGCCCGGGACAGGGTAGGGGCCTACAATGAGCAGTTCTTC. Residues: CSARARDRVGAYNEQFF.

The chain carries TRBV11-2 and TRBJ2-7; D remains ambiguous. This CDR3 has 15 residues. V lost 5 bases, J lost 2 bases, and 16 bases lay in between. The germline V gene encodes CDR1 SGHAT and CDR2 FQNNGV. CDR3 coding DNA: TGTGCCAGCAGCCTACTTAGGTCCAGAACCTACGAGCAGTACTTC. Its translation: CASSLLRSRTYEQYF.

This clonotype was seen more than once but under ten times. One end of the junction varies from germline; a read error may be responsible. V and J are TRBV7-8 and TRBJ2-2, with no clear D. From germline, CDR1 is SGHVS and CDR2 FQNEAQ. The CDR3 totals 14 residues. Here the CDR3 reads CASSAARNTRELFF. The CDR3 coding sequence is TGTGCCAGCAGCGCAGCCCGGAACACCAGGGAGCTGTTTTTT.

The table lists this clonotype with many counts. The chain links TRBV29-1 to TRBJ2-1; D gene uncertain. Germline V gene sequence: CDR1 SQVTM, CDR2 ANQGSEA. CDR3 length: 12 residues. V was cut by 4 bases and J by 9 bases, with 13 bases left in between. The CDR3 DNA reads TGCAGCGTTGGGGGATTGCAGGTTGAGCAGTTCTTC. It specifies CSVGGLQVEQFF.

This clonotype was picked up many times. The chain combines TRBV7-3 with TRBJ2-5; 14 nucleotides agree with TRBD2. The CDR3 covers 15 residues. Germline CDR1 is SGHTA and CDR2 is FQGTGA. Trimming removed 6 bases from V and 5 bases from J; junction bases left unmatched: 5. The DNA of the CDR3 is TGTGCCAGCAGTTGGACTAGCGGGGGGCCGGAGACCCAGTACTTC. Its protein product is CASSWTSGGPETQYF.

This clonotype was observed at least ten times. The chain employs TRBV6-2 or TRBV6-3 and TRBJ2-1; possible D gene TRBD2, 6 bases. This CDR3 spans 13 amino acids. Looked up from germline, CDR1 is MNHEY and CDR2 is SVGEGT. V was trimmed by 7 bases and J by 14 bases, leaving 21 bases between them. The CDR3 is CASNTLGGARKFF. The CDR3 nucleotides read TGTGCCAGCAACACCCTTGGCGGGGCACGGAAGTTCTTC.

The V gene is TRBV11-2, the J gene TRBJ2-1; 9 bases agree with TRBD2. CDR1 and CDR2 from the germline V gene are SGHAT and FQNNGV. Germline trimming cut 1 base from V and 7 bases from J; bases unmatched to any gene: 5. The CDR3 consists of 15 residues. CDR3 residues: CASSLGLAGRNEQFF. Here the CDR3 DNA reads TGTGCCAGCAGCTTAGGGCTAGCGGGGCGGAATGAGCAGTTCTTC.

The J gene is TRBJ2-2, the V gene TRBV6-1; 7 positions match TRBD1. The CDR3 has 14 amino acids. V gave up 10 bases and J gave up 5 bases; unmatched junction bases: 10. CDR1 is MNHNS and CDR2 is SASEGT in the germline V gene. The CDR3 DNA is TGTGCCACGGACAGGCCACTTAGAACCGGGGAGCTGTTTTTT. It yields the protein CATDRPLRTGELFF.

This clonotype was seen a few times. The chain carries TRBV14 and TRBJ1-2; D might be TRBD1 (5 bases). The CDR3 is 15 residues long. CDR1 is SGHDN and CDR2 is FVKESK in the germline V gene. V lost 1 base and J 7 bases, leaving 16 bases between the germline ends. CDR3 region: CASSQAGTRTGGYTF. The DNA for the CDR3 is TGTGCCAGCAGCCAAGCCGGGACGAGGACGGGTGGCTACACCTTC.

The V call is TRBV9, the J call TRBJ2-3, with D perhaps given as TRBD1 or TRBD2 (5 bases each). Germline assignment: CDR1 SGDLS and CDR2 YYNGEE. Trimming cost V 3 bases and J 0 bases, with 17 bases left between them. The CDR3 has 17 residues. The CDR3 sequence is CASSGVGGGASTDTQYF. The CDR3, as DNA: TGTGCCAGCAGCGGCGTTGGTGGGGGAGCTAGCACAGATACGCAGTATTTT.